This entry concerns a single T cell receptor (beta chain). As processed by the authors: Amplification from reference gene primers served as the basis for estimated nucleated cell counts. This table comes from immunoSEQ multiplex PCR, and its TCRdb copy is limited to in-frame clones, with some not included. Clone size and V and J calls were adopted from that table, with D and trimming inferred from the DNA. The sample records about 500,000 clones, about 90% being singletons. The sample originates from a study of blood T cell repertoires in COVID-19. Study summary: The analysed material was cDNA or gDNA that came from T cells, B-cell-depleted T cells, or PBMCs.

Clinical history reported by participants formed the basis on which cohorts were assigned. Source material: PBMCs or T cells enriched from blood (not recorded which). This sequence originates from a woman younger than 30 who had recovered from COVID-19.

CDR3 nucleotide sequence: TGTGCCAGCAGCTCTTCCGGGACAGCCTACGAGCAGTACTTC. Its translation: CASSSSGTAYEQYF. The rearrangement links TRBV5-4 to TRBJ2-7, with 7 bases aligning to TRBD1. The junction had 5 bases not matched to a gene; V was cut back by 3 bases and J by 2 bases. The CDR3 runs 14 residues. Germline-derived CDR1 and CDR2 are SGHNT and YYREEE (reference sequence).